The 20 T cell receptor beta chains listed next were all sequenced from one sample in a study of CD8+ T cells in alopecia areata. Reverse transcription of extracted RNA yielded cDNA, which provided the sequencing template. Some clones are missing from TCRdb's copy, which holds only in-frame ones; the method was immunoSEQ multiplex PCR. Among roughly 180,000 clones listed, approximately 55% were seen once. Treatment denoted: oral pan-JAK inhibitor, 5-10 mg twice daily. Sequenced here: CD8+ T cells sorted from blood, sampled at week 24, from a patient treated with tofacitinib. The origin of the receptors is a human donor with alopecia areata.

This clone was seen only once. V and J are TRBV6-1 and TRBJ2-2, with 7 bases fitting TRBD1. Germline CDR1 reads MNHNS; CDR2 reads SASEGT. Trimming cost V 5 bases and J 3 bases; bases outside gene matches: 6. CDR3 size: 15 residues. The CDR3 loop is CASSQQGTYTGELFF. As DNA, the CDR3 is TGTGCCAGCAGTCAACAGGGGACGTACACCGGGGAGCTGTTTTTT.

DNA for the CDR3: TGTGCCAGCAGTTACGGGGGGCCTAATAATGAGCAGTTCTTC. Residues: CASSYGGPNNEQFF. The genes are TRBV11-2 and TRBJ2-1; D is perhaps TRBD2 (7 bases). In germline, CDR1 is SGHAT, CDR2 FQNNGV. V lost 6 bases to trimming and J lost 7 bases, with 16 bases between them. The CDR3 is 14 amino acids.

This clone was observed once. This chain joins TRBV29-1 and TRBJ1-1; TRBD1 aligns across 8 bases. With V trimmed by 2 bases and J by 7 bases, 6 bases remained unmatched. This CDR3 comprises 13 residues. The germline CDR1 and CDR2 sequences are SQVTM and ANQGSEA. This chain's CDR3 is CSVEPGGAGEAFF. The CDR3 nucleotides read TGCAGCGTTGAACCAGGGGGCGCAGGTGAAGCTTTCTTT.

The chain recombines TRBV30 with TRBJ1-2; D not resolved. Between the trimmed V and J ends, which lost 0 bases and 2 bases, there was a span of 7 bases. This CDR3 contains 13 residues. Germline CDR1 GTSNPN, CDR2 SVGIG (reference sequence). The CDR3 sequence: CAWSVGRNYGYTF. The CDR3 DNA is TGTGCCTGGAGTGTAGGACGGAACTATGGCTACACCTTC.

As for this clone: Germline and junction disagree at one end, which may indicate a read error. The chain employs TRBV5-6 and TRBJ2-5, with D unresolved. Looked up from germline, CDR1 is SGHDT and CDR2 is YYEEEE. CDR3 length: 11 amino acids. DNA for the CDR3: TGTGCCAGCAGGTTGGGAGAGACCCAGTACTTC. Its translation: CASRLGETQYF.

The chain carries TRBV2 and TRBJ1-1, with D possibly TRBD1 on 5 matching bases. With 6 bases removed from V and 2 bases from J, the gap between germline ends came to 13 bases. Germline V gene sequence: CDR1 SNHLY, CDR2 FYNNEI. The CDR3 is made up of 14 amino acids. The CDR3 spells CASREPTGNTEAFF. The CDR3 DNA follows: TGTGCCAGCAGGGAGCCTACAGGAAACACTGAAGCTTTCTTT.

The V and J genes are TRBV15 and TRBJ1-4, with D hard to call. V shed 2 bases and J shed 7 bases, with 8 bases lying between them. CDR3 size: 13 residues. Germline CDR1 and CDR2: LNHNV and YYDKDF (reference sequence). The chain's CDR3 is CATSRIPAEKLFF. DNA for the CDR3: TGTGCCACCAGCAGAATCCCGGCTGAAAAACTGTTTTTT.

The chain combines TRBV4-3 with TRBJ2-3, with 7 nucleotides matching TRBD1. The CDR3 extends over 15 amino acids. Germline V gives CDR1 LGHNA, CDR2 YSLEER. J gave up 3 bases and V 0 bases, and 3 bases lay outside the gene matches. The CDR3 loop is CASSQDIQGTDTQYF. CDR3 DNA sequence: TGCGCCAGCAGCCAAGATATACAGGGGACAGATACGCAGTATTTT.

The chain links TRBV2 to TRBJ2-7; tentative D call: TRBD1 (5 bases). V was pared by 3 bases and J by 4 bases, with 13 bases between. Germline CDR1 and CDR2: SNHLY and FYNNEI. The CDR3 sequence is 14 residues long. The CDR3 region has the DNA TGTGCCAGCAGTGAGTCAGGGCTTCTGTACGAGCAGTACTTC. Its protein is CASSESGLLYEQYF.

This clone was seen a few times. This sequence joins TRBV29-1 and TRBJ2-3; 9 nucleotides agree with TRBD2. Trimming at V came to 4 bases and at J to 7 bases, leaving 6 bases not matched to a gene. Germline V gene data show CDR1 as SQVTM and CDR2 as ANQGSEA. The CDR3 has 13 amino acids. CDR3 amino acids: CSVVWRGGYTQYF. Written as DNA, the CDR3 is TGCAGCGTTGTATGGCGGGGGGGTTATACGCAGTATTTT.

CDR3 coding DNA: TGTGCCAGCAGTTTAAGGGGTTGGAATGAGCAGTTCTTC. As protein: CASSLRGWNEQFF. The V and J genes are TRBV27 and TRBJ2-1; D may be TRBD1 (5 bases). The CDR3 is 13 amino acids. CDR1 is MNHEY and CDR2 is SMNVEV in the germline V gene (reference sequence). V lost 2 bases to trimming and J lost 7 bases, with 9 bases between them.

The chain has TRBV6-5 and TRBJ1-1; 7 nucleotides align to TRBD1. The CDR3 sequence is 15 residues long. Looked up from germline, CDR1 is MNHEY and CDR2 is SVGAGI. J gave up 1 base and V 6 bases, and 8 bases lay outside the gene matches. This chain's CDR3 is CASRSRQGKNTEAFF. Written as DNA, the CDR3 is TGTGCCAGCAGATCCCGACAGGGAAAGAACACTGAAGCTTTCTTT.

A single count supports this clone. This chain joins TRBV7-9 and TRBJ2-4; no reliable D call. The V end lost 1 base, the J end lost 5 bases, and 9 bases lay between the germline ends. The CDR3 sequence is 14 residues long. CDR1 is SEHNR, CDR2 FQNEAQ, per germline (reference sequence). The DNA for the CDR3 is TGTGCCAGCAGCTTAGAGGCCTACGAAAACATTCAGTACTTC. The encoded protein is CASSLEAYENIQYF. The complete variable domain, with remaining parts taken from reference TRBV7-9 and TRBJ2-4, reads DTGVSQNPRHKITKRGQNVTFRCDPISEHNRLYWYRQTLGQGPEFLTYFQNEAQLEKSRLLSDRFSAERPKGSFSTLEIQRTEQGDSAMYLCASSLEAYENIQYFGAGTRLSVL.

Only a few counts were recorded for this clone. The chain carries TRBV7-9 and TRBJ2-7; D remains ambiguous. Germline CDR1 reads SEHNR; CDR2 reads FQNEAQ (reference sequence). CDR3 length: 14 residues. Trimming took 5 bases from V and 1 from J, leaving 12 bases between them. The CDR3 protein is CASSPPDGSYEQYF. The DNA for the CDR3 is TGTGCCAGCAGCCCTCCGGACGGATCCTACGAGCAGTACTTC.

This chain connects TRBV30 to TRBJ2-1, with 7 bases aligning to TRBD1. This CDR3 is 11 amino acids long. Trimming removed 4 bases from V and 12 bases from J; junction bases left unmatched: 6. Germline lookup yields CDR1 GTSNPN and CDR2 SVGIG (reference sequence). CDR3 sequence: CAWIHRGLQFF. As DNA, the CDR3 is TGTGCCTGGATCCACAGGGGATTGCAGTTCTTC. Using reference TRBV30 and TRBJ2-1 for the parts outside the CDR3, the full variable domain is SQTIHQWPATLVQPVGSPLSLECTVEGTSNPNLYWYRQAAGRGLQLLFYSVGIGQISSEVPQNLSASRPQDRQFILSSKKLLLSDSGFYLCAWIHRGLQFFGPGTRLTVL.

V and J are TRBV30 and TRBJ2-1; TRBD1 is a possible D gene (8 bases). The CDR3 runs 13 residues. The V gene's germline CDR1 is GTSNPN and CDR2 SVGIG (reference sequence). The V gene lost 5 bases and the J gene lost 6 bases, with 14 bases spanning the gap. CDR3 residues: CAWDRGGSNEQFF. In DNA, the CDR3 is TGTGCCTGGGACAGGGGAGGGAGCAATGAGCAGTTCTTC.

In its sample, this clone was seen a few times. Here the CDR3 reads CAISDPGTGFYEQYF. The CDR3 DNA reads as TGTGCCATCAGTGATCCCGGGACAGGGTTCTACGAGCAGTACTTC. The rearrangement uses TRBV10-3 and TRBJ2-7; 9 bases map to TRBD1. CDR1 and CDR2 from the germline V gene are ENHRY and SYGVKD. J gave up 3 bases and V 3 bases, and 6 bases lay outside the gene matches. CDR3 length: 15 residues.

This clone was observed a handful of times. The chain carries TRBV7-2 and TRBJ2-3, with 7 bases lining up with TRBD1. In germline, CDR1 is SGHTA, CDR2 FQGNSA. This CDR3 spans 15 amino acids. The J segment lost 6 bases and the V segment lost 3 bases, leaving 9 bases of the junction unmatched. CDR3 coding DNA: TGTGCCAGCAGCTTGACACAGGGGCAAGTGGATACGCAGTATTTT. It encodes CASSLTQGQVDTQYF.

V gene TRBV30 combines with J gene TRBJ1-5; 8 bases align to TRBD1. CDR3 length: 16 residues. V shed 3 bases, J shed 0 bases, and the junction held 7 bases outside the gene matches. The germline gives CDR1 GTSNPN, CDR2 SVGIG (reference sequence). The CDR3 is CAWRGKTGDSNQPQHF. In DNA form, the CDR3 reads TGTGCCTGGAGGGGTAAGACAGGGGATAGCAATCAGCCCCAGCATTTT.

In the case of this clone: The identical CDR3 is also encoded by other nucleotide sequences in the sample. This rearrangement joins TRBV30 to TRBJ1-1; D not resolved. The CDR3 totals 12 residues. Trimming took off 5 bases at V and 1 base at J, with 8 bases between the two ends. Germline lookup yields CDR1 GTSNPN and CDR2 SVGIG (reference sequence). The CDR3 DNA reads as TGTGCCTGGGGCGACGGGAACACTGAAGCTTTCTTT. Translating it yields CAWGDGNTEAFF.